Listed below are T cell receptor beta chains from one sample, sequenced in a study of blood T cell repertoires in COVID-19. Measured with immunoSEQ multiplex PCR; TCRdb has only the in-frame clones, and not every one. The table shows approximately 250,000 clones, with around nine tenths occurring only once. The sample taken for sequencing was peripheral blood. All receptors derive from a woman between 55 and 75 years old with COVID-19, enrolled during active disease. The conserved cysteine and the conserved F or W are not part of the CDR3 here. The D gene is left open where the match is weak.

J gene: TRBJ1-2; V gene: TRBV24-1; D gene: .; CDR3 protein: ATAGSGDYGYT
J gene: TRBJ2-7; V gene: TRBV21-1; D gene: .; CDR3 protein: ASSKGRSSYEQY
J gene: TRBJ1-5; V gene: TRBV4-1; D gene: .; CDR3 protein: ASSQDGGARQPQH
J gene: TRBJ2-7; V gene: TRBV13; D gene: .; CDR3 protein: ASSLGLAWYEQY
J gene: TRBJ2-3; V gene: TRBV5-1; D gene: TRBD2; CDR3 protein: ASSLPGLAGTDTQY
J gene: TRBJ2-1; V gene: TRBV29-1; D gene: TRBD1; CDR3 protein: SVGTGIRNEQF
J gene: TRBJ1-5; V gene: TRBV6-5; D gene: .; CDR3 protein: ASSRDSNQPQH
J gene: TRBJ1-5; V gene: TRBV7-2; D gene: .; CDR3 protein: ASSPRGASSNQPQH
J gene: TRBJ2-1; V gene: TRBV24-1; D gene: TRBD1; CDR3 protein: ATSDPGTGSYNEQF
J gene: TRBJ2-1; V gene: TRBV3-1/TRBV3-2; D gene: TRBD1; CDR3 protein: ASDRGEQF
J gene: TRBJ1-5; V gene: TRBV4-1; D gene: .; CDR3 protein: ASSQEPGDQPQH
J gene: TRBJ1-1; V gene: TRBV19; D gene: .; CDR3 protein: ASSPGPVGAEAF
J gene: TRBJ2-3; V gene: TRBV30; D gene: TRBD1; CDR3 protein: AWGPGTGGGTDTQY
J gene: TRBJ2-7; V gene: TRBV4-2; D gene: .; CDR3 protein: ASSARISYEQY
J gene: TRBJ2-3; V gene: TRBV30; D gene: .; CDR3 protein: AWSATPASRDTQY
J gene: TRBJ2-2; V gene: TRBV18; D gene: TRBD1; CDR3 protein: ASSYGQGVTGELF
J gene: TRBJ2-5; V gene: TRBV10-1; D gene: .; CDR3 protein: ASSVSREGTQY
J gene: TRBJ1-6; V gene: TRBV29-1; D gene: .; CDR3 protein: SVRVSETSPLH
J gene: TRBJ1-1; V gene: TRBV7-8; D gene: .; CDR3 protein: ASSQRQEAF
J gene: TRBJ1-1; V gene: TRBV28; D gene: .; CDR3 protein: ASSRRGGLNTEAF
J gene: TRBJ1-2; V gene: TRBV6-5; D gene: .; CDR3 protein: ASSTRGGAYGYT
J gene: TRBJ2-1; V gene: TRBV11-3; D gene: TRBD2; CDR3 protein: ASSLGTSGGDEQF
J gene: TRBJ2-2; V gene: TRBV18; D gene: .; CDR3 protein: ASSPPGGQPNTGELF
J gene: TRBJ2-1; V gene: TRBV7-8; D gene: TRBD2; CDR3 protein: ASSLQRERRYNEQF
J gene: TRBJ1-4; V gene: TRBV7-6; D gene: TRBD1; CDR3 protein: ASSKRQGTEKLF
J gene: TRBJ1-1; V gene: TRBV15; D gene: .; CDR3 protein: ATNDEGTRAF
J gene: TRBJ2-1; V gene: TRBV4-1; D gene: TRBD2; CDR3 protein: ASSQGGSGSRSYNEQF
J gene: TRBJ2-7; V gene: TRBV7-3; D gene: .; CDR3 protein: ASSLAPSSYEQY
J gene: TRBJ1-2; V gene: TRBV6-5; D gene: .; CDR3 protein: ASRGQSYGYT
J gene: TRBJ1-5; V gene: TRBV6-6; D gene: .; CDR3 protein: ASSYLTVDQPQH
J gene: TRBJ1-6; V gene: TRBV18; D gene: .; CDR3 protein: ASSARTGDHSPLH
J gene: TRBJ2-3; V gene: TRBV6-5; D gene: TRBD2; CDR3 protein: ASSYTLAGVTDTQY
J gene: TRBJ2-2; V gene: TRBV5-1; D gene: .; CDR3 protein: ASSLTGMGTGELF
J gene: TRBJ2-2; V gene: TRBV5-4; D gene: TRBD1; CDR3 protein: ASSPDRVDLTGELF
J gene: TRBJ2-1; V gene: TRBV7-9; D gene: .; CDR3 protein: ASSFGSGPDNEQF
J gene: TRBJ2-1; V gene: TRBV19; D gene: TRBD1; CDR3 protein: ASRKPGQPHNEQF
J gene: TRBJ1-5; V gene: TRBV6-5; D gene: .; CDR3 protein: ASSLRDPVNQPQH
J gene: TRBJ1-1; V gene: TRBV5-1; D gene: TRBD1; CDR3 protein: ASSSAGTGAIEAF